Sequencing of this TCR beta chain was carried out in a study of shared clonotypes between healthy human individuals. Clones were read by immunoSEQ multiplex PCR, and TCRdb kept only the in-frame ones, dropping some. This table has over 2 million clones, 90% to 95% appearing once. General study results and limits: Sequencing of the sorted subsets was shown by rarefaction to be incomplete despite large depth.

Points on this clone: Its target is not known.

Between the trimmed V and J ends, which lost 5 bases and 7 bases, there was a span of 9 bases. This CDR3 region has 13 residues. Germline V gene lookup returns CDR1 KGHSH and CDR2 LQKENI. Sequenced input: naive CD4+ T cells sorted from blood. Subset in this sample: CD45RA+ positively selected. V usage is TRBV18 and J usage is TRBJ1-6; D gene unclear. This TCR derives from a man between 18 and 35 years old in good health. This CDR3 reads CASSEQTNSPLHF. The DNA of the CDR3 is TGTGCCAGCTCAGAACAGACGAATTCACCCCTCCACTTT.